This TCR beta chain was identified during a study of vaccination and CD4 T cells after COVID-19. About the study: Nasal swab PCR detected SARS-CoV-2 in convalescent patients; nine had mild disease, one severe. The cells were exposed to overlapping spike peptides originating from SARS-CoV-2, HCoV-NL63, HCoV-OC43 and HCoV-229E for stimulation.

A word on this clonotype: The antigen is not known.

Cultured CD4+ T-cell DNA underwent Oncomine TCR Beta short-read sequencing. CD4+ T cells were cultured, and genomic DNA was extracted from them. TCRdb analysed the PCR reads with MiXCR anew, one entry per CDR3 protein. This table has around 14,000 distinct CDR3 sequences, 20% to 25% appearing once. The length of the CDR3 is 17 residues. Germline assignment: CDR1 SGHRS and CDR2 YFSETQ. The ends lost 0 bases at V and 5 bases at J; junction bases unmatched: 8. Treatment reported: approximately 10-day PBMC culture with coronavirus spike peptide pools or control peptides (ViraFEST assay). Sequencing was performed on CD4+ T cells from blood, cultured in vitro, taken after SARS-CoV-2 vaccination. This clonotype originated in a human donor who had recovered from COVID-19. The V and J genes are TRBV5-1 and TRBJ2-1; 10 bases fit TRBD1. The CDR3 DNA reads TGCGCCAGCAGCTTGGTGGTGGACAGGGGGGAGGACAATGAGCAGTTCTTC. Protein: CASSLVVDRGEDNEQFF. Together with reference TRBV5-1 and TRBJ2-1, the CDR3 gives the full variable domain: KAGVTQTPRYLIKTRGQQVTLSCSPISGHRSVSWYQQTPGQGLQFLFEYFSETQRNKGNFPGRFSGRQFSNSRSEMNVSTLELGDSALYLCASSLVVDRGEDNEQFFGPGTRLTVL.